This TCR beta chain was documented in a study of CD8 T cells in ankylosing spondylitis (dated by TCRdb to about 2017). Study-level background: To find TCR variants linked to disease, the study profiled T cell receptor beta repertoires in ankylosing spondylitis patients and healthy donors. The full study cohort was made up of about 25 ankylosing spondylitis patients and about a hundred healthy donors. Peripheral blood was sampled, and synovial fluid was additionally collected from ankylosing spondylitis patients.

Sequencing took place on an Illumina HiSeq 2500. TCR beta libraries were prepared by quantitative 5'-RACE with molecular barcodes. Processing in the source paper ran as follows. Disease-linked TCR variants were identified with a new computational method built on a probabilistic model of VDJ rearrangement. TCRdb itself trimmed the public reads at Q25 with fastp, ran MiXCR and retained productive beta chains. Rows with a matching CDR3 protein are joined into one entry that keeps the most common DNA and genes. The V and J calls shown here were made by TCRdb, not taken from the authors' results. This sample holds more than 300,000 distinct CDR3 sequences; approximately 8% were observed only once. The ten largest clones add up to about 14% of the sample. Points the paper makes about the study in general: The disease-linked clones were reported to be significantly enriched in matched synovial fluid samples from ankylosing spondylitis patients. Some of the motif variants had been reported before in the synovial fluid and blood of reactive arthritis patients, a finding that suggests common disease-initiation mechanisms. Blood from ankylosing spondylitis patients appeared to be characterized by a TCR beta motif made up of under 10 highly homologous amino acid variants. In peripheral blood, the disease-linked clones were found at relatively low frequencies and had a CD8+ phenotype.

As concerns this clonotype: Its antigen is unknown. Qualities for individual bases were not recorded, and no much larger clone is one base off.

In the germline V gene, CDR1 corresponds to SNHLY and CDR2 to FYNNEI. The CDR3 runs 12 residues from the cysteine to the phenylalanine. Only the CDR3 portion is preserved as DNA: 36 bases, with reading frame beginning at the first base. V loses 3 bases of germline sequence and J loses 6 bases, and the interval between the two ends is 7 bases. Rearrangement joined TRBV2 to TRBJ2-3; the D gene cannot be resolved reliably. The sequenced material came from blood, either unsorted or a sorted T cell fraction (not recorded which). The sequence was obtained from a male donor with ankylosing spondylitis. The DNA reads as follows: TGTGCCAGCAGTGAGGGATGGGATACGCAGTATTTT. This translates into CASSEGWDTQYF.